This T cell receptor (beta chain) was identified in a study of Ad26.COV2.S vaccination and SARS-CoV-2 variants. The study, taken as a whole, reports: People who got the vaccine or the placebo had similar non-spike TCR breadth.

Treatment of the sample: roughly 20 received Ad26.COV2.S at low or high dose, single or two shots; roughly 5 received placebo; per-sample allocation not given. Collection of the samples took place on day 63 after the first injection of vaccine or placebo. The protocol was immunoSEQ multiplex PCR, while the TCRdb copy is restricted to in-frame clones and leaves out a portion. This table has some 340,000 clones, around four fifths appearing once. The CDR3 runs 16 residues. The ends were cut back, 4 bases at V and 4 bases at J, with 18 bases in the middle. CDR1 is SGDLS and CDR2 is YYNGEE in the germline V gene. About this clone itself: Its specificity is not known.

The origin of this receptor is a person between 18 and 65 years old who received the Ad26.COV2.S COVID-19 vaccine or a placebo. This rearrangement joins TRBV9 to TRBJ2-1; D unclear. Sequencing used peripheral blood, obtained in a trial of Ad26.COV2.S vaccine versus placebo. The CDR3 loop is CASSRDTSRAYNEQFF. The CDR3 DNA reads as TGTGCCAGCAGCCGCGACACATCCAGAGCGTACAATGAGCAGTTCTTC.